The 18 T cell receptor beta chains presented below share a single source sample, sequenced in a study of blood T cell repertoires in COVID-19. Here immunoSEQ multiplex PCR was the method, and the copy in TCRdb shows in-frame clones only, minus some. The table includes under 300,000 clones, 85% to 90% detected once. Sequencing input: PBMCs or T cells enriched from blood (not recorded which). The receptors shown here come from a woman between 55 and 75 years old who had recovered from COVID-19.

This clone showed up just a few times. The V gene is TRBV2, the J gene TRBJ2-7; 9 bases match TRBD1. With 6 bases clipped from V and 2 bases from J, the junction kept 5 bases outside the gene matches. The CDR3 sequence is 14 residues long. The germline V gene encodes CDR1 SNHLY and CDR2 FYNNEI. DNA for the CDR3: TGTGCCAGCAGAGGGACAGGGAGGACCTACGAGCAGTACTTC. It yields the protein CASRGTGRTYEQYF.

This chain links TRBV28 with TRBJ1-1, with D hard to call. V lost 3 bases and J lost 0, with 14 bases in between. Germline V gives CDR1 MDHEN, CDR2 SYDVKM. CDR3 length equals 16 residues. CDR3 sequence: CASSLYRRGMNTEAFF. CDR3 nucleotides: TGTGCCAGCAGTTTGTATAGGAGAGGGATGAACACTGAAGCTTTCTTT.

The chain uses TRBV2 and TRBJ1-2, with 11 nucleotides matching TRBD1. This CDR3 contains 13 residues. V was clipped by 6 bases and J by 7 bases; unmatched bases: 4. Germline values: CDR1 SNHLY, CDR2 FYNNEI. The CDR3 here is CASRRTGGLGYTF. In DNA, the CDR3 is TGTGCCAGCAGAAGGACAGGGGGCCTTGGCTACACCTTC.

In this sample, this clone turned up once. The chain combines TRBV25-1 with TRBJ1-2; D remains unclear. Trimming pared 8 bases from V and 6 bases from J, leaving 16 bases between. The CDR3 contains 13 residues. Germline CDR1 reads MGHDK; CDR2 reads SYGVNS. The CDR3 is CASRAEGSHGYTF. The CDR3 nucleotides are TGTGCCAGCCGGGCGGAGGGCAGTCATGGCTACACCTTC.

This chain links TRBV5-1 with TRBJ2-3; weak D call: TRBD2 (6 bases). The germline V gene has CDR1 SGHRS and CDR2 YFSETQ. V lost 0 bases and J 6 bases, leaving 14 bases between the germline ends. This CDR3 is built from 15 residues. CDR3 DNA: TGCGCCAGCAGCTTGGTAGTGGGAGGACTCGATACGCAGTATTTT. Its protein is CASSLVVGGLDTQYF.

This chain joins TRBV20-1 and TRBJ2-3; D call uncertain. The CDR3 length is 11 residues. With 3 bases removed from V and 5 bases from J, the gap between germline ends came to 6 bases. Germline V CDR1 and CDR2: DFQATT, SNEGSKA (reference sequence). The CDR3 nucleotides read TGCAGTGCTAGTTCAGTAGATACGCAGTATTTT. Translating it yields CSASSVDTQYF.

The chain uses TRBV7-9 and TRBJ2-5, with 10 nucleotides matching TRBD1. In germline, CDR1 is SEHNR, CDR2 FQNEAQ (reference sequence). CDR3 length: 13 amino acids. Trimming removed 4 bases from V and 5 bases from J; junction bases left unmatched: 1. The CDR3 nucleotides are TGTGCCAGCAGCTGGACAGGGGGTGAGACCCAGTACTTC. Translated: CASSWTGGETQYF.

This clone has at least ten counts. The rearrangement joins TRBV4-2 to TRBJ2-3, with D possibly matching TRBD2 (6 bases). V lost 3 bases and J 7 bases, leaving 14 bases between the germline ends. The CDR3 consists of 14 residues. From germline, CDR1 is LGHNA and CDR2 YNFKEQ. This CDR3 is CASSQTTGENTQYF. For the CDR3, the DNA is TGTGCCAGCAGCCAGACCACGGGAGAAAATACGCAGTATTTT.

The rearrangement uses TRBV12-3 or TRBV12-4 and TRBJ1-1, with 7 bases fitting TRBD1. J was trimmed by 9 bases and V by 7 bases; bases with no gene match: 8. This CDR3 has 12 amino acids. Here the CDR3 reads CASNPGQPQAFF. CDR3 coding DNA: TGTGCCAGCAACCCGGGACAGCCCCAAGCTTTCTTT.

The DNA for the CDR3 is TGTGCCAGCAGCCAAACCGGGACAGGGCGCTCATCCATATATTTT. It codes for CASSQTGTGRSSIYF. The rearrangement links TRBV3-1 (or the pseudogene TRBV3-2) to TRBJ1-3; 9 positions agree with TRBD1. Per the germline V gene, CDR1 is LGHDT and CDR2 is YNNKEL (reference sequence). This CDR3 is built from 15 residues. V shed 2 bases and J 11 bases; nucleotides not matched to a gene: 10.

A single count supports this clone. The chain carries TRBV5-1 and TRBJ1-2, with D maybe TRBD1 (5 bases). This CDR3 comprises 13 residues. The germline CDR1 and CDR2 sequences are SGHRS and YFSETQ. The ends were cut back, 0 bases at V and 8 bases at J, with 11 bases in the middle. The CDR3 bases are TGCGCCAGCAGCTTGGTACCTAACAGGGGCTACACCTTC. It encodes CASSLVPNRGYTF.

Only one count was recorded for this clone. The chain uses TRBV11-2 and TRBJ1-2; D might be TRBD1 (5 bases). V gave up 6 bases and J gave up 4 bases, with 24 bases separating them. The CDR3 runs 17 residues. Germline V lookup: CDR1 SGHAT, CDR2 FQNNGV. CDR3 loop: CASSSFPGAGPLYGYTF. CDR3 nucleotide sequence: TGTGCCAGCAGTTCCTTCCCTGGGGCGGGACCACTCTATGGCTACACCTTC.

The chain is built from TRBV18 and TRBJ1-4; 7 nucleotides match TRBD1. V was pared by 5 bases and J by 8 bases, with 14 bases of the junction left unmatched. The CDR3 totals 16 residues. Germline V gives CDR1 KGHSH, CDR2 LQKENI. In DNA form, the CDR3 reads TGTGCCAGCTCAACACGTTCGGGACAGCGCGGGGAAAAACTGTTTTTT. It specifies CASSTRSGQRGEKLFF.

CDR3 in amino acids: CASSPAGGTGRNTEAFF. DNA of the CDR3: TGCGCCAGCAGCCCGGCCGGTGGGACAGGGAGGAACACTGAAGCTTTCTTT. The V call is TRBV5-1, the J call TRBJ1-1, with TRBD1 identical over 9 bases. CDR3 length: 17 amino acids. Germline V lookup: CDR1 SGHRS, CDR2 YFSETQ. The V segment lost 4 bases and the J segment 1 base; nucleotides outside the gene matches: 11. The full variable domain, completed using reference TRBV5-1 and TRBJ1-1, is KAGVTQTPRYLIKTRGQQVTLSCSPISGHRSVSWYQQTPGQGLQFLFEYFSETQRNKGNFPGRFSGRQFSNSRSEMNVSTLELGDSALYLCASSPAGGTGRNTEAFFGQGTRLTVV.

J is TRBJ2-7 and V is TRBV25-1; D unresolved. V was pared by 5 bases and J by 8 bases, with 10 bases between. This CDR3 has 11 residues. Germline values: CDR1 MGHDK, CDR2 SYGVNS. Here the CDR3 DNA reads TGTGCCAGCAGTTCTCAGAGGAAGCAGTACTTC. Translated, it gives CASSSQRKQYF.

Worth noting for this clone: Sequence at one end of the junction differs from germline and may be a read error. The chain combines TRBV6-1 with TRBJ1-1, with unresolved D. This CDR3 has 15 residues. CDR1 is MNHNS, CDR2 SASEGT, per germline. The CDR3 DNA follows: TGTGCCAGCAGGGAAGGACCGGGAATGAACACTGAAGCTTTCTTT. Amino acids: CASREGPGMNTEAFF.

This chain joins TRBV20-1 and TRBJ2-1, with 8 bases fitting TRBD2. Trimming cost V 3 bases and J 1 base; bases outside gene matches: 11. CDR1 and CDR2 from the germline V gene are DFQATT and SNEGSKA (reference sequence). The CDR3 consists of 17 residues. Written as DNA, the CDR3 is TGCAGTGCTAGTGGGGCGGGAGGACCAGTATCCTACAATGAGCAGTTCTTC. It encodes CSASGAGGPVSYNEQFF.

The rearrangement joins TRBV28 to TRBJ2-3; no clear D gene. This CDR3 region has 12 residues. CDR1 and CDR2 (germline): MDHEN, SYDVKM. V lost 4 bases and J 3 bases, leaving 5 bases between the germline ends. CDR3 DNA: TGTGCCAGCAGTTCACAGACAGATACGCAGTATTTT. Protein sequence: CASSSQTDTQYF.